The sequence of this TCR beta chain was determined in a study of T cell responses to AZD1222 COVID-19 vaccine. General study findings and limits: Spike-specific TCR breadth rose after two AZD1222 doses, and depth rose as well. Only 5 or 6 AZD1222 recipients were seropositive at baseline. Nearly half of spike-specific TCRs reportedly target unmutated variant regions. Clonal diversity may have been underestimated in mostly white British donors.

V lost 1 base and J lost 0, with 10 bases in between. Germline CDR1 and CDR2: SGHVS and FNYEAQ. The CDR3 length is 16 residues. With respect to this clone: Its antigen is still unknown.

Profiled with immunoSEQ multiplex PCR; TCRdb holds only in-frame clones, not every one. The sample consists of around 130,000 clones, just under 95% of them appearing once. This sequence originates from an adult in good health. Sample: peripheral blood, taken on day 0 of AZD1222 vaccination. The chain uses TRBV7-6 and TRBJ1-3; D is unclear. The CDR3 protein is CASSLDSLHSGNTIYF. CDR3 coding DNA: TGTGCCAGCAGCTTAGACAGCCTTCACTCTGGAAACACCATATATTTT.